Listed below are T cell receptor beta chains from one sample, sequenced in a study of cytomegalovirus exposure and HLA in healthy donors. The protocol was immunoSEQ multiplex PCR, while the TCRdb copy is restricted to in-frame clones and leaves out a portion. The data contain 75,000 to 90,000 clones, around 68% of them singletons. The sample consisted of PBMCs. The receptors were gathered from a middle-aged woman in good health and CMV-seropositive. Each CDR3 is given with its conserved first and last residue. Each record gives: clone size, V gene, CDR3 length, D gene, J gene, CDR3 DNA, CDR3 protein. A D gene is named only where the DNA matches it firmly. Some rows mark clone size as missing; the rest say once, few, many or name a class of expanded clone.

-,TRBV27,14,TRBD1,TRBJ1-2,TGTGCCAGCAGTAAGGACAGGGGTTACGTCGGCTACACCTTC,CASSKDRGYVGYTF
few,TRBV18,18,TRBD1,TRBJ2-6,TGTGCCAGCTCACCTCGTGGGACAGGGACCCGCTTTGACAACGTCCTGACTTTC,CASSPRGTGTRFDNVLTF
-,TRBV2,13,-,TRBJ2-5,TGTGCCAGCAGTGGACAGGCCCAAGAGACCCAGTACTTC,CASSGQAQETQYF
once,TRBV5-1,14,TRBD2,TRBJ2-3,TGCGCCAGCAGCTTGGTCGGGAGGGCAGATACGCAGTATTTT,CASSLVGRADTQYF
-,TRBV6-5,14,TRBD1,TRBJ2-7,TGTGCCAGCAGCCCAGGGGGCTGGGGCAGGGAGCAGTACTTC,CASSPGGWGREQYF
-,TRBV27,14,TRBD1,TRBJ1-2,TGTGCCAGTCGGGAAGAAGGGGGCAGGGATGGCTACACCTTC,CASREEGGRDGYTF
-,TRBV6-5,13,-,TRBJ2-1,TGTGCCAGCAGTTACTGGGGGGAAGATGAGCAGTTCTTC,CASSYWGEDEQFF
-,TRBV9,16,TRBD2,TRBJ2-5,TGTGCCAGCAGCGTAGGTAGCGGGAGGGCCTGGGAGACCCAGTACTTC,CASSVGSGRAWETQYF
few,TRBV4-3,14,-,TRBJ2-7,TGCGCCAGCAGCCAGTGGCGGGCAGGCCCCGAGCAGTACTTC,CASSQWRAGPEQYF
once,TRBV5-3,18,TRBD2,TRBJ2-6,TGTGCCAGAATAAAAGGGACTAGCGGGAGGGATGGGGCCAACGTCCTGACTTTC,CARIKGTSGRDGANVLTF
few,TRBV2,14,-,TRBJ2-2,TGTGCCAGCAGGGCCTCGAGGGAGGCCGGGGAGCTGTTTTTT,CASRASREAGELFF
few,TRBV18,12,-,TRBJ1-5,TGTGCCAGCCGACAGGGCAATCAGCCCCAGCATTTT,CASRQGNQPQHF
once,TRBV19,13,TRBD1,TRBJ1-5,TGTGCCAGTACCAACAGGGGAAATCAGCCCCAGCATTTT,CASTNRGNQPQHF
-,TRBV2,15,-,TRBJ2-6,TGTGCCAGCAGACAGGGCCGGGGAGGGGCCAACGTCCTGACTTTC,CASRQGRGGANVLTF
-,TRBV9,14,TRBD2,TRBJ2-3,TGTGCCAGCAGCGGGCTAGCGGGACCAGATACGCAGTATTTT,CASSGLAGPDTQYF
-,TRBV28,13,TRBD2,TRBJ2-1,TGTGCCACAGGGACTAGCGGTTACAATGAGCAGTTCTTC,CATGTSGYNEQFF
few,TRBV5-1,15,-,TRBJ1-5,TGCGCCAGCAGCTTGGGAACATATGGCAATCAGCCCCAGCATTTT,CASSLGTYGNQPQHF
-,TRBV30,12,-,TRBJ2-5,TGTGCTGCCGGGACAAACTGGGAGACCCAGTACTTC,CAAGTNWETQYF
-,TRBV19,15,TRBD2,TRBJ2-1,TGTGCCAGTAGTGCTAGCGGGAGTTTATACAATGAGCAGTTCTTC,CASSASGSLYNEQFF
few,TRBV6-1,18,TRBD2,TRBJ2-3,TGTGCCAGCAGTGCACTCCGACTAGCGGGAGCCAACACAGATACGCAGTATTTT,CASSALRLAGANTDTQYF
-,TRBV10-3,15,TRBD2,TRBJ2-1,TGTGCCATCAGGAATAGCGGGAGCGACAACAATGAGCAGTTCTTC,CAIRNSGSDNNEQFF
-,TRBV5-1,16,TRBD1,TRBJ1-3,TGCGCCAGCAGCCCGGGACAGCGAAACTCTGGAAACACCATATATTTT,CASSPGQRNSGNTIYF
-,TRBV4-2,16,-,TRBJ2-4,TGTGCCAGCAGCCAAGATAAGGGGGGGGGCGCGGACATTCAGTACTTC,CASSQDKGGGADIQYF
-,TRBV5-4,16,TRBD2,TRBJ2-1,TGTGCCAGCACCCCTGGACAACTGGGAGGGGTGAATGAGCAGTTCTTC,CASTPGQLGGVNEQFF
-,TRBV9,13,-,TRBJ1-5,TGTGCCAGCAGCCTCAGGACTGATCAGCCCCAGCATTTT,CASSLRTDQPQHF
few,TRBV10-3,16,-,TRBJ1-3,TGTGCCATCAGTGAGGGTCAGGACAGCCCTGGAAACACCATATATTTT,CAISEGQDSPGNTIYF
-,TRBV7-9,14,TRBD2,TRBJ2-7,TGTGCCAGCAGCTTTACTAGCGGGAGCTACGAGCAGTACTTC,CASSFTSGSYEQYF
few,TRBV5-1,15,TRBD1,TRBJ1-1,TGCGCCAGCAGCTACAGGGGACAGGGGAACACTGAAGCTTTCTTT,CASSYRGQGNTEAFF
-,TRBV28,16,TRBD2,TRBJ2-7,TGTGCCAGCAGTTTTTACCCTAGCGGAGGGACCTACGAGCAGTACTTC,CASSFYPSGGTYEQYF
-,TRBV7-9,14,TRBD1,TRBJ2-7,TGTGCCAGCAGCCCAGGACAGGGAGTCTACGAGCAGTACTTC,CASSPGQGVYEQYF
-,TRBV4-3,16,-,TRBJ2-3,TGCGCCAGCAGCCAAGATGGGGGCTACCACACAGATACGCAGTATTTT,CASSQDGGYHTDTQYF
-,TRBV27,19,TRBD2,TRBJ2-1,TGTGCCAGCAGTTTATGGGGGACTAGCGGGAGGGCCTTCTACAATGAGCAGTTCTTC,CASSLWGTSGRAFYNEQFF
-,TRBV28,18,TRBD1,TRBJ1-2,TGTGCCAGCAGTTTTCCCCGGAGGGGGCTTCGGTCCGCTTATGGCTACACCTTC,CASSFPRRGLRSAYGYTF
-,TRBV7-2,16,-,TRBJ1-1,TGTGCCAGCAGCATTACAGGGTCAGCGGGGCGCACTGAAGCTTTCTTT,CASSITGSAGRTEAFF
-,TRBV7-9,11,-,TRBJ1-1,TGTGCCAGCAGCTTCCCTACTGAAGCTTTCTTT,CASSFPTEAFF
-,TRBV9,13,-,TRBJ1-2,TGTGCCAGCAGCCCCGACAGCAACTATGGCTACACCTTC,CASSPDSNYGYTF
-,TRBV5-1,14,-,TRBJ2-7,TGCGCCAGCAGCACAGGACCACCAACCTACGAGCAGTACTTC,CASSTGPPTYEQYF
-,TRBV5-8,15,-,TRBJ2-2,TGTGCCAGCAGCTTACGGTGGGGGGACACCGGGGAGCTGTTTTTT,CASSLRWGDTGELFF
few,TRBV9,12,-,TRBJ2-1,TGTGCCAGCAGCGTACCGTCCAATGAGCAGTTCTTC,CASSVPSNEQFF
-,TRBV19,14,-,TRBJ2-4,TGTGCCAGTAGTTTCCCTACGAGCAAAAACATTCAGTACTTC,CASSFPTSKNIQYF
-,TRBV7-9,11,-,TRBJ1-1,TGTGCCAGCACCCAGTACACTGAAGCTTTCTTT,CASTQYTEAFF
few,TRBV30,14,TRBD1,TRBJ2-5,TGTGCCTGGAGTTCGATAAGGGGGCGTATGACCCAGTACTTC,CAWSSIRGRMTQYF
-,TRBV19,14,TRBD1,TRBJ1-2,TGTGCCAGTAGCCTCCCGACAGGGGGCTATGGCTACACCTTC,CASSLPTGGYGYTF
-,TRBV5-1,14,-,TRBJ1-2,TGCGCCAGCAGCCCAGGGGACCGCACTGATGGCTACACCTTC,CASSPGDRTDGYTF